A single sample is the source of the 5 T cell receptor beta chains below, sequenced in a study of blood T cells in healthy people across ages. With a J-beta primer mix and a sample-barcoded 5' primer, a second PCR ran 7 to 11 cycles. MiXCR, applied by TCRdb to the 5' RACE reads, yields one record per CDR3 protein. This sample carries approximately 690,000 distinct CDR3 sequences, roughly two fifths of them seen once, and the ten largest clones take 30%. The sample comprised blood. These receptors originate from a man at least 80 years old in good health.

The chain is built from TRBV11-2 and TRBJ1-2; D is undetermined. Germline V lookup: CDR1 SGHAT, CDR2 FQNNGV. The V and J ends lost 5 bases and 7 bases respectively, with 14 bases between them. The CDR3 is made up of 13 amino acids. This CDR3 is CASSVGLASGYTF. DNA for the CDR3: TGTGCCAGCAGCGTAGGACTAGCCAGTGGCTACACCTTC.

The chain recombines TRBV6-1 with TRBJ2-4, with TRBD1 matching 10 bases. Germline-derived CDR1 and CDR2 are MNHNS and SASEGT. With 7 bases clipped from V and 0 bases from J, the junction kept 12 bases outside the gene matches. The CDR3 runs to 18 residues. The CDR3 region is CASTRQGAGSLAKNIQYF. DNA for the CDR3: TGTGCCAGCACCCGACAGGGGGCAGGGTCCCTAGCCAAAAACATTCAGTACTTC.

The sample holds one count of this clonotype. For the CDR3, the DNA is TGCGCCAGCAGCCAAGATCGGGGGCACGAGCAGTACTTC. This codes for CASSQDRGHEQYF. The V and J genes are TRBV4-3 and TRBJ2-4; D may be TRBD1 or TRBD2 (6 bases each). The last part of the DNA fits TRBJ2-7 better; the J call may be wrong. The CDR3 has 13 residues. CDR1 is LGHNA, CDR2 YSLEER, per germline.

The chain employs TRBV4-3 and TRBJ1-5; the match to TRBD1 covers 7 bases. J was trimmed by 4 bases and V by 2 bases; bases with no gene match: 5. The germline CDR1 and CDR2 sequences are LGHNA and YSLEER. The CDR3 runs 15 residues. CDR3: CASSQQTGWNQPQHF. DNA for the CDR3: TGCGCCAGCAGCCAACAGACAGGGTGGAATCAGCCCCAGCATTTT.

This clonotype was seen a few times. The CDR3 DNA reads as TGTGCCAGCAGCTTAGAGGGCAGGGGGACCCCCTACGAGCAGTACTTC. Protein sequence: CASSLEGRGTPYEQYF. This sequence joins TRBV7-2 and TRBJ2-7; 7 nucleotides align to TRBD1. Germline V lookup: CDR1 SGHTA, CDR2 FQGNSA. This CDR3 comprises 16 residues. V lost 1 base to trimming and J lost 2 bases; unmatched junction nucleotides: 8.